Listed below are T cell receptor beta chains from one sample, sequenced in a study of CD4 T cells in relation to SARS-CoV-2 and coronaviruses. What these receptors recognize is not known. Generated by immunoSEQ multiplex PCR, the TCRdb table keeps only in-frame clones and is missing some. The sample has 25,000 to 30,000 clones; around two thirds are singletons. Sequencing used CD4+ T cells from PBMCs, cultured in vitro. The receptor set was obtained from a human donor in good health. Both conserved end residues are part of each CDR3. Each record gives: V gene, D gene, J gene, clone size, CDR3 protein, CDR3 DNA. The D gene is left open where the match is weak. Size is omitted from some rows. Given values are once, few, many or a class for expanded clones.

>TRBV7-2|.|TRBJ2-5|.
CASSPSSVLQETQYF
TGTGCCAGCAGCCCCTCCAGCGTACTCCAAGAGACCCAGTACTTC
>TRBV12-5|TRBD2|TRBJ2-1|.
CASGMLSGSGLYEQFF
TGTGCTAGTGGTATGCTAAGCGGGAGTGGGCTTTATGAGCAGTTCTTC
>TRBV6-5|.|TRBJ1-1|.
CATLPAGRYGEAFF
TGTGCCACCCTCCCGGCCGGTCGTTATGGTGAAGCTTTCTTT
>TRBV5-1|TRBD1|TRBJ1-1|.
CASREDRVTEAFF
TGCGCCAGCAGAGAGGACAGGGTCACTGAAGCTTTCTTT
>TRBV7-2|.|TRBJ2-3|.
CASSLAGRASDTQYF
TGTGCCAGCAGCTTAGCGGGCCGGGCTTCAGATACGCAGTATTTT
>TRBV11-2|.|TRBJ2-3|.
CASSLNPGGTDTQYF
TGTGCCAGCAGCTTAAACCCGGGGGGCACAGATACGCAGTATTTT
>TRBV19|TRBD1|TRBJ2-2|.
CASTRQGVTGELFF
TGTGCCAGTACCAGACAGGGAGTCACCGGGGAGCTGTTTTTT
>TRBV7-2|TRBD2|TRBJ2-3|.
CASSVGQGLAPDTQYF
TGTGCCAGCAGCGTAGGGCAGGGACTAGCGCCAGATACGCAGTATTTT
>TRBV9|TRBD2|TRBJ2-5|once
CASSARTSGGQETQYF
TGTGCCAGCAGCGCCCGGACTAGCGGGGGGCAAGAGACCCAGTACTTC
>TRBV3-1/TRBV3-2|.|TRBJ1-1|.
CASSQQGRTEAFF
TGTGCCAGCAGCCAGCAGGGTCGGACTGAAGCTTTCTTT
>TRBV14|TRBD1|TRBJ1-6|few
CASSQGQGISSPLHF
TGTGCCAGCAGCCAGGGACAGGGGATTTCGTCACCCCTCCACTTT
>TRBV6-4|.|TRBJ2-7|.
CASSDSTLRQSYEQYF
TGTGCCAGCAGTGACTCGACGCTTCGACAGTCCTACGAGCAGTACTTC
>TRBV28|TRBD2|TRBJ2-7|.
CASSPPSRAGGIYEQYF
TGTGCCAGCAGCCCTCCGTCGAGAGCGGGAGGAATCTACGAGCAGTACTTC
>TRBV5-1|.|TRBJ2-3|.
CASSGAQGSALGTDTQYF
TGCGCCAGCAGCGGGGCACAGGGTAGCGCCCTCGGGACAGATACGCAGTATTTT
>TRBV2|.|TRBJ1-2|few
CASSESRGYGYTF
TGTGCCAGCAGTGAATCAAGGGGCTATGGCTACACCTTC
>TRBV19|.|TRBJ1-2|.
CASSIGQTFYTF
TGTGCCAGTAGTATCGGACAGACTTTCTACACCTTC
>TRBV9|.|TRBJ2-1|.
CASSGRQGGTYNEQFF
TGTGCCAGCAGCGGGAGACAGGGTGGGACTTACAATGAGCAGTTCTTC
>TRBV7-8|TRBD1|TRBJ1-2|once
CASSTGQGLRGYGYTF
TGTGCCAGCAGCACCGGACAGGGACTTAGGGGCTATGGCTACACCTTC
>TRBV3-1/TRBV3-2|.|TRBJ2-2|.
CASSPRGTVNTGELFF
TGTGCCAGCAGCCCCCGGGGGACAGTAAACACCGGGGAGCTGTTTTTT
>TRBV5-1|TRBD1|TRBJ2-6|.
CASSTSGQGSGANVLTF
TGCGCCAGCAGCACCTCCGGACAGGGCTCTGGGGCCAACGTCCTGACTTTC
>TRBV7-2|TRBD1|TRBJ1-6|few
CASSLDRGTNSPLHF
TGTGCCAGCAGCTTGGACAGGGGGACAAATTCACCCCTCCACTTT
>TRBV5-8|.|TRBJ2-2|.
CASNKVGAMGRIGELFF
TGTGCCAGCAACAAAGTAGGGGCGATGGGACGGATCGGGGAGCTGTTTTTT
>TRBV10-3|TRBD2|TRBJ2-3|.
CAISDPTGTSGDTDTQYF
TGTGCCATCAGTGACCCAACCGGGACTAGCGGGGACACAGATACGCAGTATTTT
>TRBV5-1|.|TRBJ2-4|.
CASSFEGLVDIQYF
TGCGCCAGCAGCTTTGAGGGTTTGGTGGACATTCAGTACTTC
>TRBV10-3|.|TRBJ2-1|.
CAIRELESEQFF
TGTGCCATCCGGGAACTGGAATCTGAGCAGTTCTTC
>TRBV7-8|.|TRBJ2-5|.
CASIKGRRETQYF
TGTGCCAGCATTAAGGGGAGAAGGGAGACCCAGTACTTC
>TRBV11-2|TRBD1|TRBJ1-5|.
CASSYQGGWNQPQHF
TGTGCCAGCAGCTACCAGGGGGGCTGGAATCAGCCCCAGCATTTT
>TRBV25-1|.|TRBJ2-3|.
CASRTGTFTDTQYF
TGTGCCAGCAGAACAGGCACCTTCACAGATACGCAGTATTTT
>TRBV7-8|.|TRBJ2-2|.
CASSRGPSGYELFF
TGTGCCAGCAGCCGGGGGCCATCGGGATACGAGCTGTTTTTT
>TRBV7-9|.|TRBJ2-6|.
CASSLTAGAGANVLTF
TGTGCCAGCAGCTTAACTGCAGGGGCGGGGGCCAACGTCCTGACTTTC
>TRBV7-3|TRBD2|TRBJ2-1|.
CASSPVGTSGYNEQFF
TGTGCCAGCAGCCCGGTCGGGACTAGCGGGTACAATGAGCAGTTCTTC
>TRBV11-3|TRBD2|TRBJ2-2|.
CASSLRTSGGIGELFF
TGTGCCAGCAGCTTGCGAACTAGCGGGGGGATCGGGGAGCTGTTTTTT
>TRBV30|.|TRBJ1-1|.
CAWSVLAGRMNTEAFF
TGTGCCTGGAGTGTACTGGCAGGGAGAATGAACACTGAAGCTTTCTTT
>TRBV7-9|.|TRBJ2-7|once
CASSPLGWSYEQYF
TGTGCCAGCAGCCCCCTCGGGTGGTCCTACGAGCAGTACTTC
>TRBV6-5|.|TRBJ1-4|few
CASRTGASTNEKLFF
TGTGCCAGCAGGACCGGGGCGTCAACTAATGAAAAACTGTTTTTT
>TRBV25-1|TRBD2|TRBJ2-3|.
CASSGAGGSSTDTQYF
TGTGCCAGCAGTGGGGCCGGGGGGTCTAGCACAGATACGCAGTATTTT
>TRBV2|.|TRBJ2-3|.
CASTSRDLSSTDTQYF
TGTGCCAGCACGTCCCGGGACTTATCTAGCACAGATACGCAGTATTTT
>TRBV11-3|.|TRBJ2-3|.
CASSFSGGADTQYF
TGTGCCAGCAGCTTCTCCGGGGGTGCAGATACGCAGTATTTT
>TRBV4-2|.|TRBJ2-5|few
CASSRFVGGGNEETQYF
TGTGCCAGCAGCCGATTCGTCGGAGGGGGGAACGAAGAGACCCAGTACTTC